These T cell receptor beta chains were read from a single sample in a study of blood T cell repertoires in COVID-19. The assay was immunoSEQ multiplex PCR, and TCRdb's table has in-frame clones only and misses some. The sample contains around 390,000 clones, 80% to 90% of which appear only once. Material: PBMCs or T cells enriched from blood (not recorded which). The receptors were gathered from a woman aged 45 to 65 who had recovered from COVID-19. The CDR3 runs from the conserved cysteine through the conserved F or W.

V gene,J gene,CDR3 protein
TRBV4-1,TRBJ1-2,CASSPGTSGYGYTF
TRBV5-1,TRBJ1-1,CASSLGGGPMNTEAFF
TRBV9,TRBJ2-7,CASSAHRGLLSDEQYF
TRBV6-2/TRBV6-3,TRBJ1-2,CASSPPQGASTF
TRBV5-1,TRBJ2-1,CASSPSGLVGTEQFF
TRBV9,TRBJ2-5,CASSVSPSGAQETQYF
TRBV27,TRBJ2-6,CASSPLRQAASGANVLTF
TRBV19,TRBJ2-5,CASSWTGEAETQYF
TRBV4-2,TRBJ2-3,CASSREVLAGSTDTQYF
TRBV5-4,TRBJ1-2,CASSLVGGEISGYTF
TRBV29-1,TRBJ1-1,CSALRLTGGTEAFF
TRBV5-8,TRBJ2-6,CASSLRDSRANVLTF
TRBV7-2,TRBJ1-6,CASSEFGAIQFLPLHF
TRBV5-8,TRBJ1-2,CASGQNYGYTF
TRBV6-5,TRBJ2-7,CASSGDYEQYF
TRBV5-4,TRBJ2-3,CASRPTGVSTDTQYF
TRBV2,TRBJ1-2,CASSRQGLGYTF
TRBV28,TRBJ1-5,CASSPSGVWSNQPQHF
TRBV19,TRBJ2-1,CASSIVIVGTAYNEQFF
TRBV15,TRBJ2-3,CATSRDAGRTDTQYF
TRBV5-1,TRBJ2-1,CASSPGQIHSYNEQFF
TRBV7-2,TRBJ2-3,CASSLGRRTDTQYF
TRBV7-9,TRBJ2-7,CASSLLVSQGPREQYF
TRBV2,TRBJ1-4,CASSETGGLGQEKLFF
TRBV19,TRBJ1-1,CASVNGNRNTEAFF
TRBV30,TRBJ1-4,CAWSVSGGRNEKLFF
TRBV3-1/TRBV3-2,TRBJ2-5,CASSQPSLLGGETQYF
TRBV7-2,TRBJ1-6,CASSPRQAQNSPLHF
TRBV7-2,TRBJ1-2,CASSPEPGTTYGYTF
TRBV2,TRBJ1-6,CASRTGIGSPLHF
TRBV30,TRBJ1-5,CAWAGGSGQPQHF
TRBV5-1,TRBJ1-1,CASSKRQGSDTEAFF
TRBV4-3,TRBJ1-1,CASSQDRGVEMAEAFF
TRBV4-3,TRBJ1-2,CASSRGQDYGYTF
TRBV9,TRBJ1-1,CASSVVSGHGRMAEAFF
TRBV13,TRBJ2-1,CASSHNLPGLPPYNEQFF
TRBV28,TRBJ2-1,CASRPGLDNEQFF
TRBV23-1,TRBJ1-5,CASSQSSGGVSNQPQHF
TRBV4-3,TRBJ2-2,CASSQDTGGGGELFF
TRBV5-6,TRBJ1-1,CASSRVRTEAFF
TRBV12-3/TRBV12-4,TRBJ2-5,CASSRDSQETQYF
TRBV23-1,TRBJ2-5,CASSQSGLVLETQYF
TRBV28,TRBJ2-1,CASTPRTRAYNEQFF
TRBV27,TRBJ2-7,CASSSRGGPYEQYF
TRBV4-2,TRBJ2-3,CASSQGAGDTDTQYF
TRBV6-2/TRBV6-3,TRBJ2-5,CASSPFGGGAGQTQYF
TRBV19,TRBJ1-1,CASRVGQNTEAFF